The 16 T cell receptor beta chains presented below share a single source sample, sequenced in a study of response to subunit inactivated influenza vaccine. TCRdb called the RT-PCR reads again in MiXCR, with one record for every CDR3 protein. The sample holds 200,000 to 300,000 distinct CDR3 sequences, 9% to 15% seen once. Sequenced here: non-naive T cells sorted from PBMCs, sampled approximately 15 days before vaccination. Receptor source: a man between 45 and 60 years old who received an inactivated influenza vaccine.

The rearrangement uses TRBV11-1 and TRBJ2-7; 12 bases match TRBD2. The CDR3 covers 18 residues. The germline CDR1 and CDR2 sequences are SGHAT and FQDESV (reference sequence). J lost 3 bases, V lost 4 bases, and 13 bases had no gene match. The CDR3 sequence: CASSSGLAGPTPFYEQYF. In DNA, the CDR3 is TGTGCCAGCAGCTCCGGACTAGCGGGACCGACCCCTTTCTACGAGCAGTACTTC.

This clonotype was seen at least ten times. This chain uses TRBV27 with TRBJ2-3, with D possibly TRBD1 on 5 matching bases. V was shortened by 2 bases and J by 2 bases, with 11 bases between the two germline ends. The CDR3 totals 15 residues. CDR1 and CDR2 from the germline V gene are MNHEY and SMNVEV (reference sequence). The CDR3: CASSLQGSFTDTQYF. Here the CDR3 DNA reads TGTGCCAGCAGTTTACAGGGAAGTTTCACAGATACGCAGTATTTT.

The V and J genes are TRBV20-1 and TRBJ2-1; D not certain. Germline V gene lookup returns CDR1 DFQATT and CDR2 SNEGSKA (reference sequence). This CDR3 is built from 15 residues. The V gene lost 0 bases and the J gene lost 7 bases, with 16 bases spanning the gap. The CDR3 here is CSARDWASRVNEQFF. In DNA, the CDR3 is TGCAGTGCTAGAGATTGGGCTAGTCGGGTTAATGAGCAGTTCTTC.

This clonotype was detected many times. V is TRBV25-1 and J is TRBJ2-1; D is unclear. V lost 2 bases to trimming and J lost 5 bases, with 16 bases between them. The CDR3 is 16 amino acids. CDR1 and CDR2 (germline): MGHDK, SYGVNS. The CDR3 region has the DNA TGTGCCAGCAGTGAAATAGGGATAGGCAGAAACAATGAGCAGTTCTTC. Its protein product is CASSEIGIGRNNEQFF.

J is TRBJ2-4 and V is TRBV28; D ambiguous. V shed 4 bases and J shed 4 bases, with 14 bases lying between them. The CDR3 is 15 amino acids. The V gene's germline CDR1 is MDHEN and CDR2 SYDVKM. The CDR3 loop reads CASSSRVQLKNIQYF. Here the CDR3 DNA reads TGTGCCAGCAGTTCTAGGGTACAGTTAAAAAACATTCAGTACTTC. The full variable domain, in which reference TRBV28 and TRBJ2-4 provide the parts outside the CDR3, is DVKVTQSSRYLVKRTGEKVFLECVQDMDHENMFWYRQDPGLGLRLIYFSYDVKMKEKGDIPEGYSVSREKKERFSLILESASTNQTSMYLCASSSRVQLKNIQYFGAGTRLSVL.

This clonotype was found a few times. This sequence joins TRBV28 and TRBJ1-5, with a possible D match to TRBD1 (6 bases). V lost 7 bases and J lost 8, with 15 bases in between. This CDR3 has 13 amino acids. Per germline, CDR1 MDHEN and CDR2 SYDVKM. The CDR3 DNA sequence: TGTGCCAGCAATAGACAGGTTTTGGAGCCCCAGCATTTT. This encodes CASNRQVLEPQHF.

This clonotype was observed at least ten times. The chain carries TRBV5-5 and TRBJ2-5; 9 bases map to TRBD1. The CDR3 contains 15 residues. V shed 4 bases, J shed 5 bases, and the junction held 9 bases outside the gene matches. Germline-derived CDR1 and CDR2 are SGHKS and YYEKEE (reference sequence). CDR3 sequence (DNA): TGTGCCAGCAGCACGACAGGGGGGATCCCCGAGACCCAGTACTTC. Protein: CASSTTGGIPETQYF.

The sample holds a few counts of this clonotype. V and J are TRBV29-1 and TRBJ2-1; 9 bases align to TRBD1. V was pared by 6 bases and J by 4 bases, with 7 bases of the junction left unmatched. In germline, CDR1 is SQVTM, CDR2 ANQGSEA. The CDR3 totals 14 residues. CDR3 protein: CSVRGQGQYNEQFF. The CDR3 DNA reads TGCAGCGTGAGGGGACAGGGTCAATACAATGAGCAGTTCTTC.

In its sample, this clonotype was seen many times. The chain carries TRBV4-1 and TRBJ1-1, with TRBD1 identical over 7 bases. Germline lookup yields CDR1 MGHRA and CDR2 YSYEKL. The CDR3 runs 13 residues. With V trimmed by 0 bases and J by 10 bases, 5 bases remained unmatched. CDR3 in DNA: TGCGCCAGCAGCCAAGATTATAGGGGGCTAGCTTTCTTT. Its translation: CASSQDYRGLAFF.

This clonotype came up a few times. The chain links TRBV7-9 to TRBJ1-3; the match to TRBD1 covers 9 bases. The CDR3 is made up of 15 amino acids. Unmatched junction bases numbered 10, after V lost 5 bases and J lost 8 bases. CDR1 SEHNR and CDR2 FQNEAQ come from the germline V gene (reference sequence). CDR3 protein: CASSPNNRGQDTIYF. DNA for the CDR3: TGTGCCAGCAGCCCGAACAACAGGGGGCAGGACACCATATATTTT.

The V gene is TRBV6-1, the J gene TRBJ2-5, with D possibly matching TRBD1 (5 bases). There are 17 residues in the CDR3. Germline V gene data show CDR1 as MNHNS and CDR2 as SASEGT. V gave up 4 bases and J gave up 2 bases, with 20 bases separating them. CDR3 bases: TGTGCCAGCAGTGCTACCTTCCAGGGATCTAGGCAAGAGACCCAGTACTTC. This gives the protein CASSATFQGSRQETQYF.

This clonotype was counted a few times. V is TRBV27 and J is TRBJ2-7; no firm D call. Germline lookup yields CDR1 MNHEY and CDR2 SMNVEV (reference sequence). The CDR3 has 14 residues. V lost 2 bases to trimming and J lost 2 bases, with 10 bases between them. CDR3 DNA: TGTGCCAGCAGTTTAAAGTGGGGTCCCTACGAGCAGTACTTC. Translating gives CASSLKWGPYEQYF.

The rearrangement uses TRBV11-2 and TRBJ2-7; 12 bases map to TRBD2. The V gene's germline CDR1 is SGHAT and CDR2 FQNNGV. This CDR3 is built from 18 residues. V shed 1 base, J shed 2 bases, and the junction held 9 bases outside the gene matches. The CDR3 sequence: CASSLVGTSGRIPYEQYF. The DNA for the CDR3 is TGTGCCAGCAGCTTAGTAGGGACTAGCGGGCGCATCCCCTACGAGCAGTACTTC. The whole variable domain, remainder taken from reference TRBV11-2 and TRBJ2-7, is EAGVAQSPRYKIIEKRQSVAFWCNPISGHATLYWYQQILGQGPKLLIQFQNNGVVDDSQLPKDRFSAERLKGVDSTLKIQPAKLEDSAVYLCASSLVGTSGRIPYEQYFGPGTRLTVT.

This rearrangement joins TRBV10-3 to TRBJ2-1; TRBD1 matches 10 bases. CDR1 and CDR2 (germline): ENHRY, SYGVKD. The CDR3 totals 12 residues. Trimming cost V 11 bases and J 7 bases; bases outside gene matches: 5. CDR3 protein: CAVGQGMNEQFF. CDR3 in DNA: TGTGCCGTGGGACAGGGGATGAATGAGCAGTTCTTC.

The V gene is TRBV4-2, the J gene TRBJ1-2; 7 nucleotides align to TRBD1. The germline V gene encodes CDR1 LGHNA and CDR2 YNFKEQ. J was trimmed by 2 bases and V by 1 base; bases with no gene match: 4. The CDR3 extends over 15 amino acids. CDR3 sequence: CASSQGGQANYGYTF. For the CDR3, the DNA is TGTGCCAGCAGCCAAGGCGGACAGGCGAACTATGGCTACACCTTC.

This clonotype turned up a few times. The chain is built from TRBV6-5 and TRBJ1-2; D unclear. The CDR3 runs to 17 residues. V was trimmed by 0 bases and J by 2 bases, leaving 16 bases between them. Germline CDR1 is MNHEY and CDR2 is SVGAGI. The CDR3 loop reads CASSYSLVAGRNYGYTF. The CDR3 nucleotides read TGTGCCAGCAGTTACTCGTTGGTGGCAGGAAGGAACTATGGCTACACCTTC.